This T cell receptor (beta chain) was sequenced in a study of cytomegalovirus exposure and HLA in healthy donors. With 0 bases clipped from V and 2 bases from J, the junction kept 3 bases outside the gene matches. Germline V gene data show CDR1 as MNHEY and CDR2 as SMNVEV (reference sequence). CDR3 size: 16 residues. Generated by immunoSEQ multiplex PCR, the TCRdb table keeps only in-frame clones and is missing some. Counted here are about 98,000 clones, roughly 87% occurring once; the ten biggest clones make up more than 3%. This receptor was obtained from a woman in her twenties or thirties in good health and CMV-seronegative. The chain uses TRBV27 and TRBJ2-7; 11 bases align to TRBD2. What was sequenced was PBMCs. The CDR3 protein is CASSLSTSGSPYEQYF. For the CDR3, the DNA is TGTGCCAGCAGTTTATCAACTAGCGGGAGTCCCTACGAGCAGTACTTC.